The 26 T cell receptor beta chains below come from one sample, sequenced in a study of blood T cell repertoires in COVID-19. Libraries were prepared by immunoSEQ multiplex PCR; TCRdb keeps only in-frame clonotypes and omits some of them. The sample contains almost 250,000 clones, 80% to 90% of which appear only once. Sequencing input: PBMCs or T cells enriched from blood (not recorded which). The receptors come from a woman aged 25 to 39 who had recovered from COVID-19.

V usage is TRBV10-3 and J usage is TRBJ1-2; 8 nucleotides agree with TRBD1. Germline CDR1 reads ENHRY; CDR2 reads SYGVKD. The CDR3 is made up of 14 amino acids. The ends lost 4 bases at V and 0 bases at J; junction bases unmatched: 1. The CDR3 is CAISAGGTNYGYTF. CDR3 in DNA: TGTGCCATCAGTGCAGGGGGCACTAACTATGGCTACACCTTC.

In this sample, this clone turned up many times. This sequence joins TRBV4-3 and TRBJ1-1; TRBD1 matches at 11 bases. CDR3 length: 18 amino acids. V shed 0 bases and J 4 bases; nucleotides not matched to a gene: 10. The germline gives CDR1 LGHNA, CDR2 YSLEER. The CDR3 DNA follows: TGCGCCAGCAGCCAAGACCTTCCCGGGACAGGGGGAAGCACTGAAGCTTTCTTT. Amino acid sequence: CASSQDLPGTGGSTEAFF.

The chain joins TRBV28 to TRBJ2-2, with TRBD2 matching 13 bases. After removal of 1 base from V and 5 bases from J, the junction contained 10 bases not matched to a gene. Per the germline V gene, CDR1 is MDHEN and CDR2 is SYDVKM. The CDR3 covers 19 residues. This CDR3 is CASSLFGTSGIWRTGELFF. In DNA form, the CDR3 reads TGTGCCAGCAGTTTATTCGGGACTAGCGGGATATGGAGGACCGGGGAGCTGTTTTTT.

This clone was found a few times. The gene calls are TRBV9 and TRBJ2-1; tentatively, D is TRBD1 (5 bases). Per germline, CDR1 SGDLS and CDR2 YYNGEE. The V end was cut by 3 bases, the J end by 0 bases, with 10 bases between. There are 15 residues in the CDR3. In DNA form, the CDR3 reads TGTGCCAGCAGCGGCGGACAAAGCTCCTACAATGAGCAGTTCTTC. It specifies CASSGGQSSYNEQFF.

The rearrangement uses TRBV27 and TRBJ2-1; 12 nucleotides agree with TRBD2. The CDR3 has 15 residues. Looked up from germline, CDR1 is MNHEY and CDR2 is SMNVEV (reference sequence). Germline trimming cut 3 bases from V and 7 bases from J; bases unmatched to any gene: 4. DNA for the CDR3: TGTGCCAGCAGTTTTCGGACTAGCGGGACAAATGAGCAGTTCTTC. Translating it yields CASSFRTSGTNEQFF.

The V and J genes are TRBV5-1 and TRBJ1-3, with D maybe TRBD1 (6 bases). V was trimmed by 6 bases and J by 8 bases, leaving 18 bases between them. From germline, CDR1 is SGHRS and CDR2 YFSETQ. The CDR3 has 14 amino acids. CDR3 amino acids: CASTTGAYRDTIYF. CDR3 bases: TGCGCCAGCACCACCGGGGCTTACAGGGACACCATATATTTT. The variable domain in full, with the rest retrieved from reference TRBV5-1 and TRBJ1-3, is KAGVTQTPRYLIKTRGQQVTLSCSPISGHRSVSWYQQTPGQGLQFLFEYFSETQRNKGNFPGRFSGRQFSNSRSEMNVSTLELGDSALYLCASTTGAYRDTIYFGEGSWLTVV.

This clone was picked up one time. This rearrangement joins TRBV7-2 to TRBJ2-1; D remains unclear. The CDR3 is 15 residues long. Germline V lookup: CDR1 SGHTA, CDR2 FQGNSA. Trimming took off 2 bases at V and 8 bases at J, with 16 bases between the two ends. CDR3 sequence reads: CASSLPYGGRHEQFF. The CDR3 DNA sequence: TGTGCCAGCAGCTTACCTTATGGCGGCCGCCATGAGCAGTTCTTC.

The chain recombines TRBV9 with TRBJ2-1; 8 bases fit TRBD2. Germline V CDR1 and CDR2: SGDLS, YYNGEE. The V gene end was trimmed by 0 bases and the J gene end by 0 bases; junction bases not matched to a gene: 14. The CDR3 covers 20 residues. The CDR3 here is CASSVDKKRTSRRSYNEQFF. The CDR3 DNA sequence: TGTGCCAGCAGCGTAGACAAAAAGAGGACTAGCCGTCGCTCCTACAATGAGCAGTTCTTC. Looking up the rest from reference TRBV9 and TRBJ2-1 gives the full variable domain: DSGVTQTPKHLITATGQRVTLRCSPRSGDLSVYWYQQSLDQGLQFLIQYYNGEERAKGNILERFSAQQFPDLHSELNLSSLELGDSALYFCASSVDKKRTSRRSYNEQFFGPGTRLTVL.

The chain is built from TRBV18 and TRBJ2-1; D is unclear. Germline lookup yields CDR1 KGHSH and CDR2 LQKENI. Trimming removed 3 bases from V and 0 bases from J, with 9 bases in between. The CDR3 has 15 residues. The CDR3 sequence: CASSPQRSSYNEQFF. The CDR3, as DNA: TGTGCCAGCTCACCCCAACGGAGCTCCTACAATGAGCAGTTCTTC.

The chain is built from TRBV10-3 and TRBJ2-7; perhaps TRBD1 as D (6 bases). The V gene lost 6 bases and the J gene lost 3 bases, with 18 bases spanning the gap. The length of the CDR3 is 15 residues. CDR1 ENHRY and CDR2 SYGVKD come from the germline V gene. Here the CDR3 reads CAISGDKDRNYEQYF. DNA of the CDR3: TGTGCCATCAGCGGAGATAAGGACAGAAACTACGAGCAGTACTTC.

The chain has TRBV28 and TRBJ2-7, with D perhaps matching TRBD1 (5 bases). With 10 bases removed from V and 7 bases from J, the gap between germline ends came to 17 bases. Germline CDR1 is MDHEN and CDR2 is SYDVKM. This CDR3 region has 12 residues. The DNA for the CDR3 is TGTGCCACGGCAGCAGGGCCTAGGGAGCAGTACTTC. Translation: CATAAGPREQYF.

The count of this clone is one. The genes are TRBV27 and TRBJ2-1, with 10 bases identical to TRBD2. The CDR3 has 16 residues. The germline CDR1 and CDR2 sequences are MNHEY and SMNVEV (reference sequence). V lost 1 base, J lost 8 bases, and 8 bases stayed unmatched. This CDR3 is CASSLFTTSGTDEQFF. For the CDR3, the DNA is TGTGCCAGCAGTTTATTTACTACTAGCGGGACGGATGAGCAGTTCTTC.

The V call is TRBV3-1 (or the pseudogene TRBV3-2), the J call TRBJ1-1, with TRBD1 identical over 12 bases. CDR1 and CDR2 from the germline V gene are LGHDT and YNNKEL (reference sequence). The CDR3 consists of 16 residues. V gave up 7 bases and J gave up 5 bases; unmatched junction bases: 11. CDR3: CASTGEPGQGATEAFF. The CDR3 bases are TGTGCCAGCACTGGCGAACCGGGACAGGGGGCGACTGAAGCTTTCTTT.

The chain has TRBV11-3 and TRBJ2-5, with 7 positions matching TRBD1. V was clipped by 5 bases and J by 4 bases; unmatched bases: 7. The germline V gene has CDR1 SGHNT and CDR2 YENEEA. The CDR3 is 14 amino acids. CDR3 amino acids: CASSPTGMGETQYF. DNA for the CDR3: TGTGCCAGCAGCCCGACAGGGATGGGAGAGACCCAGTACTTC.

The gene calls are TRBV7-6 and TRBJ1-4, with D maybe TRBD1 (5 bases). The CDR3 contains 14 residues. V was clipped by 5 bases and J by 5 bases, with 12 bases between them. Germline loops: CDR1 SGHVS, CDR2 FNYEAQ. As DNA, the CDR3 is TGTGCCAGCAGCCCTGACAGAATAAATGAAAAACTGTTTTTT. Protein: CASSPDRINEKLFF.

The chain recombines TRBV19 with TRBJ1-1; D is perhaps TRBD1 (5 bases). The ends were cut back, 1 base at V and 1 base at J, with 13 bases in the middle. This CDR3 comprises 16 residues. Germline V lookup: CDR1 LNHDA, CDR2 SQIVND (reference sequence). The CDR3 DNA follows: TGTGCCAGTAGTATAGTCCGACAGCCACCGAACACTGAAGCTTTCTTT. Translating gives CASSIVRQPPNTEAFF. The full variable domain, completed using reference TRBV19 and TRBJ1-1, is DGGITQSPKYLFRKEGQNVTLSCEQNLNHDAMYWYRQDPGQGLRLIYYSQIVNDFQKGDIAEGYSVSREKKESFPLTVTSAQKNPTAFYLCASSIVRQPPNTEAFFGQGTRLTVV.

This chain's CDR3 is CAISEEGGTIGTFF. The CDR3 DNA reads TGTGCCATCAGTGAAGAAGGGGGTACCATTGGGACGTTTTTT. The J gene is TRBJ1-4, the V gene TRBV10-3, with D tentatively TRBD1 (6 bases). Per germline, CDR1 ENHRY and CDR2 SYGVKD. The CDR3 covers 14 residues. V lost 3 bases and J 16 bases, leaving 21 bases between the germline ends.

The CDR3 DNA follows: TGTGCCAGCAGCTTGAAGCGGGAGGTGGGCACAGATACGCAGTATTTT. This encodes CASSLKREVGTDTQYF. The chain recombines TRBV5-4 with TRBJ2-3; 9 nucleotides align to TRBD2. In germline, CDR1 is SGHNT, CDR2 YYREEE (reference sequence). This CDR3 spans 16 amino acids. The J segment lost 1 base and the V segment lost 1 base, leaving 4 bases of the junction unmatched.

This clone turned up a few times. The V gene is TRBV7-2, the J gene TRBJ1-2; tentative D call: TRBD1 (5 bases). Per the germline V gene, CDR1 is SGHTA and CDR2 is FQGNSA. The ends were cut back, 5 bases at V and 4 bases at J, with 11 bases in the middle. This CDR3 comprises 13 residues. The CDR3 spells CASSLAGPYGYTF. In DNA form, the CDR3 reads TGTGCCAGCAGCCTTGCAGGGCCCTATGGCTACACCTTC.

This clone was seen a single time. The chain links TRBV6-5 to TRBJ1-6; D possibly corresponds to TRBD1 (5 bases). Looked up from germline, CDR1 is MNHEY and CDR2 is SVGAGI. This CDR3 is built from 12 residues. Between the trimmed V and J ends, which lost 6 bases and 8 bases, there was a span of 8 bases. DNA for the CDR3: TGTGCCAGCAGACGGGGGGATTCACCCCTCCACTTT. Translated, it gives CASRRGDSPLHF.

This clone was detected a few times. The chain recombines TRBV5-8 with TRBJ2-3, with D perhaps TRBD1 (6 bases). With 2 bases removed from V and 0 bases from J, the gap between germline ends came to 25 bases. This CDR3 comprises 20 residues. The germline gives CDR1 SGHTS, CDR2 YDEGEE. CDR3 coding DNA: TGTGCCAGCAGCTTAGGGCCCGGGACAAGCCAAGGATCTAGCACAGATACGCAGTATTTT. This codes for CASSLGPGTSQGSSTDTQYF.

This clone was counted only a few times. The V and J genes are TRBV18 and TRBJ1-1; TRBD1 matches at 9 bases. The CDR3 has 16 residues. V trimming: 3 bases; J trimming: 3 bases; junction bases outside the gene matches: 8. Germline values: CDR1 KGHSH, CDR2 LQKENI. The CDR3 DNA sequence: TGTGCCAGCTCACCGGCGGGACAGGGCCTTTACACTGAAGCTTTCTTT. It is translated as CASSPAGQGLYTEAFF. Using reference TRBV18 and TRBJ1-1 for the parts outside the CDR3, the full variable domain is NAGVMQNPRHLVRRRGQEARLRCSPMKGHSHVYWYRQLPEEGLKFMVYLQKENIIDESGMPKERFSAEFPKEGPSILRIQQVVRGDSAAYFCASSPAGQGLYTEAFFGQGTRLTVV.

CDR3 in amino acids: CASSPRTGGVRGYGYTF. CDR3 nucleotides: TGTGCCAGCAGCCCGAGGACAGGGGGCGTGCGCGGCTATGGCTACACCTTC. The V gene is TRBV5-5, the J gene TRBJ1-2; TRBD1 aligns across 11 bases. Germline V lookup: CDR1 SGHKS, CDR2 YYEKEE (reference sequence). V shed 4 bases and J 4 bases; nucleotides not matched to a gene: 12. The CDR3 has 17 residues.

V and J are TRBV7-9 and TRBJ1-2; D is ambiguous. Deletions cut 5 bases from V and 8 bases from J, with 15 bases between. Germline values: CDR1 SEHNR, CDR2 FQNEAQ (reference sequence). The CDR3 sequence is 13 residues long. As DNA, the CDR3 is TGTGCCAGCAGCGAGCCAGCGACGGGGGGCTACACCTTC. Its translation is CASSEPATGGYTF.

The chain combines TRBV29-1 with TRBJ1-2, with TRBD1 identical over 8 bases. CDR3 length: 13 amino acids. V lost 5 bases to trimming and J lost 7 bases; unmatched junction nucleotides: 9. Germline loops: CDR1 SQVTM, CDR2 ANQGSEA. CDR3 amino acids: CSVFLGQGGGYTF. CDR3 coding DNA: TGCAGCGTTTTTCTAGGACAGGGAGGTGGCTACACCTTC.

The chain couples TRBV9 to TRBJ2-3, with D possibly being TRBD2 (5 bases). Trimming cost V 4 bases and J 4 bases, with 13 bases left between them. In germline, CDR1 is SGDLS, CDR2 YYNGEE. The CDR3 extends over 14 amino acids. The CDR3 coding sequence is TGTGCCAGCAGCTCCCGAGGGATCCCAGATACGCAGTATTTT. Amino acids: CASSSRGIPDTQYF.